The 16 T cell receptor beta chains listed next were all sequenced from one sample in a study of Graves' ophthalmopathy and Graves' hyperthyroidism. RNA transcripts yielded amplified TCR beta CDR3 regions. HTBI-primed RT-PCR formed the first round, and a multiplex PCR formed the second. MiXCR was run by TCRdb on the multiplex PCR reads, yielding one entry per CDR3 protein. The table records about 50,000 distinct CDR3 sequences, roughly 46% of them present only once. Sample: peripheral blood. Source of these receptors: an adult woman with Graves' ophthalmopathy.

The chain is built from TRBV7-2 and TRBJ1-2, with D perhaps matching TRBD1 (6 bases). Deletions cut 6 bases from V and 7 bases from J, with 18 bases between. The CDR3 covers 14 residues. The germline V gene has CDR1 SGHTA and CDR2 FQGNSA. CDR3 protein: CASSSRGRGGGYTF. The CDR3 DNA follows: TGTGCCAGCAGTTCCCGGGGCAGGGGCGGTGGCTACACCTTC.

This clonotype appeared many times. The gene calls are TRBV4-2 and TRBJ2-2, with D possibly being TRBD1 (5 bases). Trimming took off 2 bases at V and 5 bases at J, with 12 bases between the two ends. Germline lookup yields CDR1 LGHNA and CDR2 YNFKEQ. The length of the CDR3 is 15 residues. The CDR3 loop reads CASSQRGSLTGELFF. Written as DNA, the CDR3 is TGTGCCAGCAGCCAAAGGGGCAGCCTAACCGGGGAGCTGTTTTTT.

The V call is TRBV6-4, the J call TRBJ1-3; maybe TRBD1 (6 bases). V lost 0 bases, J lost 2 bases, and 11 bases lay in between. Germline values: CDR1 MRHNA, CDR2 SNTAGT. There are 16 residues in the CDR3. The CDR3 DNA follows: TGTGCCAGCAGTGACTCGACAGGACCCGCTGGAAACACCATATATTTT. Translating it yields CASSDSTGPAGNTIYF.

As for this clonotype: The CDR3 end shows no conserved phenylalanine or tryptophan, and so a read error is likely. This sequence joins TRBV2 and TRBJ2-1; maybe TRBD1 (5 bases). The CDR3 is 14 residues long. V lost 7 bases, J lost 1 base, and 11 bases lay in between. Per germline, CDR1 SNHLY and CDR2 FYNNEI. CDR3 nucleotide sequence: TGTGCCAGCAATTCAGGGAATTCCTACAATGAGCAGTTCCTC. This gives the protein CASNSGNSYNEQFL.

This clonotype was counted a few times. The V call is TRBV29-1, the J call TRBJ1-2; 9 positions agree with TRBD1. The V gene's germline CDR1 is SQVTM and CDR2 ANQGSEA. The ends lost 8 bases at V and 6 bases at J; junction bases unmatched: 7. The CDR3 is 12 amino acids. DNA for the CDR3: TGCAGCATCCGGGACAGGGTAGATGGCTACACCTTC. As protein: CSIRDRVDGYTF.

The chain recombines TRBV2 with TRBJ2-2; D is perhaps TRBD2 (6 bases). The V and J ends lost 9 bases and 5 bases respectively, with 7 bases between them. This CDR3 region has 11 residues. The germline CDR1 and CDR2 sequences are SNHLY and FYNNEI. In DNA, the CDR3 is TGTGCCAGTGGGGGGACCGGGGAGCTGTTTTTT. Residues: CASGGTGELFF.

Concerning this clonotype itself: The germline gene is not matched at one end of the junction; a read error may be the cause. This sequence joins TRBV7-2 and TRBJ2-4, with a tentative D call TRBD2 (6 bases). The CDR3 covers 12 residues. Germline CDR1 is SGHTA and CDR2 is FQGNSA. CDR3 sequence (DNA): TGTGCTAGCAGCGGGTTCAAAAACATTCAGAACTTC. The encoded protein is CASSGFKNIQNF.

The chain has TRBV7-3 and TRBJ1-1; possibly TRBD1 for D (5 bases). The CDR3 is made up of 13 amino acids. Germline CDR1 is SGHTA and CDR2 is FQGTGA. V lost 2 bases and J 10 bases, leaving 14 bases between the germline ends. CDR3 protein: CASSLLRGGGAFF. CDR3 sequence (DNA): TGTGCCAGCAGCTTATTGCGGGGGGGGGGAGCTTTCTTT.

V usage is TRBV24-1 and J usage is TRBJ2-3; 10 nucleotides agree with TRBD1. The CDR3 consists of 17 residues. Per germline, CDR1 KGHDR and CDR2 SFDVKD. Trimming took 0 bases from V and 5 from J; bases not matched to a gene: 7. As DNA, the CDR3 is TGTGCCACCAGTGATTTGGGGAGACAGGGGGCGGGAGATACGCAGTATTTT. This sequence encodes CATSDLGRQGAGDTQYF.

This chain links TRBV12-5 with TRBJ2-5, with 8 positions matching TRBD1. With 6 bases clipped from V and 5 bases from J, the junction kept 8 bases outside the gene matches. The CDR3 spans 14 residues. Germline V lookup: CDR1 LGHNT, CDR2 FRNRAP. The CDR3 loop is CASGDGTGGETQYF. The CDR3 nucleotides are TGTGCTAGTGGCGATGGGACAGGTGGGGAGACCCAGTACTTC. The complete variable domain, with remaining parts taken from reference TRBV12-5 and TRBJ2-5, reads DARVTQTPRHKVTEMGQEVTMRCQPILGHNTVFWYRQTMMQGLELLAYFRNRAPLDDSGMPKDRFSAEMPDATLATLKIQPSEPRDSAVYFCASGDGTGGETQYFGPGTRLLVL.

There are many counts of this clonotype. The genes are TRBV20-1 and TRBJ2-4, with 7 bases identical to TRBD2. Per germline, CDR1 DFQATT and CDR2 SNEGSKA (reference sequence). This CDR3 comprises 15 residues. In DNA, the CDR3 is TGCACGCCCAGCGGGACCCCCGGGGCCAAAAACATTCAGTACTTC. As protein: CTPSGTPGAKNIQYF.

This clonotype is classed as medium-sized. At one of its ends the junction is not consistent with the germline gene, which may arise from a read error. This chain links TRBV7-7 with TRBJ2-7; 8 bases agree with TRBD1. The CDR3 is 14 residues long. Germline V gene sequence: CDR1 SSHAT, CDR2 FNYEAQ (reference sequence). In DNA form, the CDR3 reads TGTGCTAGCAGCCTCCAGACAGGGGCATACGAGCAGTACTTC. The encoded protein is CASSLQTGAYEQYF.

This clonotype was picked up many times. CDR3 loop: CASGTGSSYNEQFF. In DNA form, the CDR3 reads TGCGCCAGCGGGACAGGGAGCTCCTACAATGAGCAGTTCTTC. The J gene is TRBJ2-1, the V gene TRBV5-1; 9 bases are a match to TRBD1. The ends lost 7 bases at V and 0 bases at J; junction bases unmatched: 2. This CDR3 contains 14 residues. The germline V gene encodes CDR1 SGHRS and CDR2 YFSETQ.

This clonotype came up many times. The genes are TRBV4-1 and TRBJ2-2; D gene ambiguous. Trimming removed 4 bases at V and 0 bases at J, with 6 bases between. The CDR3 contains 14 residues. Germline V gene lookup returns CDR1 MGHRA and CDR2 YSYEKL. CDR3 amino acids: CASSPSPNTGELFF. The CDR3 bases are TGCGCCAGCAGCCCCTCCCCGAACACCGGGGAGCTGTTTTTT.

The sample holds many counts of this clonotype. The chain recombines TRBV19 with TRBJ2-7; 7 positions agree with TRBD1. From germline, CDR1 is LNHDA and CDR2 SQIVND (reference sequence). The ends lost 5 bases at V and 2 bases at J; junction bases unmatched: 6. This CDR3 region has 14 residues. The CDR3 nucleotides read TGTGCCAGTAGTTCTCGACAGGGACCCTACGAGCAGTACTTC. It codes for CASSSRQGPYEQYF.

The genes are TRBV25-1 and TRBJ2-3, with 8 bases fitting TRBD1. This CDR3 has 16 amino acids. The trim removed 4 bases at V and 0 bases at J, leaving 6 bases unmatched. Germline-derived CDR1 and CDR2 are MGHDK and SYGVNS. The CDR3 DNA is TGTGCCAGCAGTGGATCTCGGACAGGGAGCACAGATACGCAGTATTTT. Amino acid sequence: CASSGSRTGSTDTQYF.